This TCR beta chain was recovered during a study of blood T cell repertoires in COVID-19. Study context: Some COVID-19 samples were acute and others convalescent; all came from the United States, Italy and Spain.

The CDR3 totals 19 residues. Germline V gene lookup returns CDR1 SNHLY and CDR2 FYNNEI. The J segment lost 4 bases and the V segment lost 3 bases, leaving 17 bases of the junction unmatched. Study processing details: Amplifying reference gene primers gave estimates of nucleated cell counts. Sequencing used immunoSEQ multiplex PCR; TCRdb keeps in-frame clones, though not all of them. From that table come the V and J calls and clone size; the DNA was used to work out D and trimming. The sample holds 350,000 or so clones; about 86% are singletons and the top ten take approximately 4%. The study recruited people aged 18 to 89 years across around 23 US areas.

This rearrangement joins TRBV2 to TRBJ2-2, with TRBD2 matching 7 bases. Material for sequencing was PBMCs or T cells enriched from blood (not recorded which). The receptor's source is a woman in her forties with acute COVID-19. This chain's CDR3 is CASSDPPAGVAGRTGELFF. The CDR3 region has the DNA TGTGCCAGCAGTGACCCCCCCGCCGGGGTAGCGGGTCGCACCGGGGAGCTGTTTTTT.